A single sample is the source of the 9 T cell receptor beta chains below, sequenced in a study of blood T cell repertoires in COVID-19. TCRdb's copy holds only in-frame clones and misses some; the assay was immunoSEQ multiplex PCR. The sample contains approximately 130,000 clones, 84% of which appear only once. Sequenced: peripheral blood. The receptors were sampled from a human donor in a cohort sampled during active COVID-19.

V gene TRBV6-5 combines with J gene TRBJ1-1; the D gene is possibly TRBD1 (5 bases). Deletions cut 8 bases from V and 1 base from J, with 11 bases between. The CDR3 is made up of 13 amino acids. Germline V gene data show CDR1 as MNHEY and CDR2 as SVGAGI. In DNA form, the CDR3 reads TGTGCCAGCCCCTCTAGGGGGAACACTGAAGCTTTCTTT. This translates into CASPSRGNTEAFF.

The V gene is TRBV13, the J gene TRBJ1-1; TRBD1 matches 7 bases. The CDR3 extends over 14 amino acids. The V segment lost 4 bases and the J segment 5 bases; nucleotides outside the gene matches: 7. CDR1 PRHDT and CDR2 FYEKMQ come from the germline V gene (reference sequence). Here the CDR3 reads CASSSRTQGTEAFF. The CDR3 DNA reads as TGTGCCAGCAGCTCTCGGACACAGGGGACTGAAGCTTTCTTT.

Written as DNA, the CDR3 is TGTGCCAGCAGCTTAGGAACAAGCGAGGTCGCCCACGAGCAGTACTTC. Residues: CASSLGTSEVAHEQYF. J is TRBJ2-7 and V is TRBV6-6; the D is unclear. CDR1 and CDR2 from the germline V gene are MNHNY and SVGAGI (reference sequence). The CDR3 is made up of 16 amino acids. V lost 6 bases and J 5 bases, leaving 23 bases between the germline ends.

The genes are TRBV14 and TRBJ1-5; 7 nucleotides match TRBD1. After removal of 5 bases from V and 4 bases from J, the junction contained 8 bases not matched to a gene. The CDR3 loop spans 15 amino acids. The germline CDR1 and CDR2 sequences are SGHDN and FVKESK. The CDR3 region is CASSTDRVGNQPQHF. In DNA, the CDR3 is TGTGCCAGCAGCACAGACAGGGTGGGTAATCAGCCCCAGCATTTT.

This chain connects TRBV5-1 to TRBJ2-3; D may be TRBD2 (6 bases). V was shortened by 0 bases and J by 5 bases, with 10 bases between the two germline ends. The germline V gene has CDR1 SGHRS and CDR2 YFSETQ. The CDR3 is 14 residues long. CDR3 loop: CASSLAGGVDTQYF. In DNA form, the CDR3 reads TGCGCCAGCAGCTTGGCCGGAGGGGTAGATACGCAGTATTTT.

The chain joins TRBV5-5 to TRBJ2-7; TRBD1 matches at 10 bases. Germline assignment: CDR1 SGHKS and CDR2 YYEKEE (reference sequence). CDR3 length equals 13 residues. V was clipped by 5 bases and J by 7 bases; unmatched bases: 6. CDR3 amino acids: CASRRDRGGEQYF. In DNA form, the CDR3 reads TGTGCCAGCAGGCGGGACAGGGGTGGAGAGCAGTACTTC. Variable domain in full (rest from reference TRBV5-5 and TRBJ2-7): DAGVTQSPTHLIKTRGQQVTLRCSPISGHKSVSWYQQVLGQGPQFIFQYYEKEERGRGNFPDRFSARQFPNYSSELNVNALLLGDSALYLCASRRDRGGEQYFGPGTRLTVT.

The rearrangement joins TRBV5-4 to TRBJ1-2, with D perhaps TRBD1 (5 bases). The V end lost 3 bases, the J end lost 7 bases, and 16 bases lay between the germline ends. The CDR3 is 14 amino acids. Germline V gene lookup returns CDR1 SGHNT and CDR2 YYREEE (reference sequence). CDR3 sequence: CASSWPGGGIGYTF. CDR3 DNA: TGTGCCAGCAGCTGGCCGGGGGGTGGTATTGGCTACACCTTC. The full variable domain, with the rest looked up from reference TRBV5-4 and TRBJ1-2, is ETGVTQSPTHLIKTRGQQVTLRCSSQSGHNTVSWYQQALGQGPQFIFQYYREEENGRGNFPPRFSGLQFPNYSSELNVNALELDDSALYLCASSWPGGGIGYTFGSGTRLTVV.

V and J are TRBV7-9 and TRBJ1-2; 8 nucleotides agree with TRBD1. The CDR3 spans 15 residues. V gave up 0 bases and J gave up 3 bases; unmatched junction bases: 3. Germline lookup yields CDR1 SEHNR and CDR2 FQNEAQ (reference sequence). The CDR3 region has the DNA TGTGCCAGCAGCTTAGCGCAGGGACAGGACTATGGCTACACCTTC. It yields the protein CASSLAQGQDYGYTF.

V gene TRBV7-9 combines with J gene TRBJ1-2; D might be TRBD1 (6 bases). The CDR3 totals 16 residues. CDR1 is SEHNR, CDR2 FQNEAQ, per germline (reference sequence). Trimming removed 5 bases from V and 4 bases from J, with 20 bases in between. The CDR3, as DNA: TGTGCCAGCAGCGAACCCTCCGGGGGGCAGGGCTATGGCTACACCTTC. The encoded protein is CASSEPSGGQGYGYTF.